This T cell receptor (beta chain) was profiled in a study of T cell repertoires in cytomegalovirus infection (dated by TCRdb to the late 2010s). Turning to the overall study: Recently identified HLA-C-restricted CMV epitopes, whose presentation resists viral immunomodulation, were targeted by peptide stimulations together with well-studied HLA-B-restricted epitopes. The HLA type of each donor mattered for the analysis, because public TCR beta signatures pointed to carriage of CMV infection along with the matching HLA type. Study-wide findings and limitations: The ex vivo response was dominated by HLA-C-restricted CMV-specific TCR beta clonotypes, which also provided the single most frequent clonotype in two of eight donors. In both this cohort and an independent roughly 400-donor cohort, the cumulative frequency of public TCR beta family members distinguished carriers of CMV infection plus the relevant HLA type.

This clonotype was observed a handful of times. Its target antigen remains unknown. Nothing much larger sits one base from this clone, and base qualities are not available. Reading the label with the study, this specimen's treatment or condition is: in vitro stimulation with specific CMV peptide epitopes to enrich CMV-specific T cells. Sequencing took place on an Illumina HiSeq 1500. Through fastp at Q25 and MiXCR, TCRdb rebuilt clones from the public reads, retaining in-frame beta chains. One record per CDR3 amino acid sequence lists the most common genes and DNA. For this sample there are 650,000 to 900,000 distinct CDR3 sequences; about 31% appear just once. Clones ranked in the top ten supply 9.5% to 15% of the sample. The receptor was derived from a human donor in good health (CMV status not recorded). Some clones in this sample may be carry-over from other donors' samples. The starting material was cultured CD8+ T cells from PBMCs, obtained from culture after CMV antigen stimulation.

The sequenced DNA: TGTGCCAGCAGTTATGGCGGGGGGGTGAATGAGCAGTTCTTC. Its amino acids are CASSYGGGVNEQFF. The V and J segments used are TRBV6-6 and TRBJ2-1, with TRBD2 matching 9 junction bases. The CDR3 measures 14 amino acids from cysteine to phenylalanine. Kept here is only the CDR3 DNA, which spans 42 bases and is read in frame from base 1. From the germline V gene (reference sequence), CDR1 is MNHNY and CDR2 is SVGAGI. V is pruned by 3 bases and J by 7 bases, leaving 4 bases of the junction without a gene match.